Given below is one T cell receptor beta chain in context. Its matching antigen is unknown. TCRdb used MiXCR to reprocess the 5' RACE reads, holding one entry per CDR3 protein. This sample has approximately 240,000 distinct CDR3 sequences, with 20% to 30% found just once. The sample comes from a study of CD8 T cells in ankylosing spondylitis. General study findings and limits: Disease-linked clones reportedly showed significant enrichment in matched ankylosing spondylitis synovial fluid. Relatively scarce in peripheral blood, disease-linked clones were CD8+. A TCR beta motif of about 8 highly homologous variants appeared characteristic of ankylosing spondylitis blood. Prior work had noted some motif variants in reactive arthritis blood and synovial fluid.

V lost 4 bases, J lost 5 bases, and 16 bases lay in between. Germline CDR1 reads SGHRS; CDR2 reads YFSETQ. The CDR3 covers 14 residues. The sequencing input was blood, either unsorted or a sorted T cell fraction (not recorded which). This TCR was recovered from a male donor with ankylosing spondylitis or in good health (not recorded which). This chain links TRBV5-1 with TRBJ2-7; no clear D gene. Written as DNA, the CDR3 is TGCGCCAGCAGCCCAGCAGCCCCCATGGACGAGCAGTACTTC. Its translation is CASSPAAPMDEQYF.